This paragraph reports one TCR beta chain. As yet, its antigen is unknown. The data are from a study of cytomegalovirus exposure and HLA in healthy donors. Each donor was nominally healthy when sampled (though unrecorded immune exposures were likely). PCR was performed using 60 Vbeta and 13 Jbeta primers. Method: immunoSEQ multiplex PCR; TCRdb's copy keeps in-frame clones and lacks some. Here the sample table reports fewer than 150,000 clones. Study-level findings and limits: Investigators reported over 150 TCR beta chains as tied to cytomegalovirus. Certain sequence variants were highly shared and formed a cluster, and this cluster was likely a sequencing artifact.

The sequencing sample was made of PBMCs. The TCR sequence derives from a woman aged 55-69 years in good health and CMV-seronegative.

CDR3: CASAGVHEQYF. CDR3 bases: TGCGCCTCGGCGGGGGTCCACGAGCAGTACTTC. The V call is TRBV10-2, the J call TRBJ2-7, with TRBD2 matching over 7 bases. Germline CDR1 is WSHSY and CDR2 is SAAADI. V shed 11 bases and J 5 bases; nucleotides not matched to a gene: 6. The CDR3 length is 11 residues.